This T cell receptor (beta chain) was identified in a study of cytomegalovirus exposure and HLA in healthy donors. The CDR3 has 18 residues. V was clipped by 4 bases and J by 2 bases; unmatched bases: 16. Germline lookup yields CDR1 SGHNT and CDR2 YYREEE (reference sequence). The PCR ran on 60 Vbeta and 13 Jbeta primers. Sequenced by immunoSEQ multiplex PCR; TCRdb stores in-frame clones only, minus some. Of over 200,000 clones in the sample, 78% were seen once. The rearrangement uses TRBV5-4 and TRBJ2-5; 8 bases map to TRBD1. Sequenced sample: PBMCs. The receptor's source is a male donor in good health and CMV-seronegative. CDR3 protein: CASSPRGRVGALQETQYF. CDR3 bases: TGTGCCAGCAGCCCCAGGGGGCGGGTAGGGGCACTTCAAGAGACCCAGTACTTC.